The 9 T cell receptor beta chains in this list originate from one sample, sequenced in a study of T cell responses to AZD1222 COVID-19 vaccine. TCRdb's copy holds only in-frame clones and misses some; the assay was immunoSEQ multiplex PCR. The profile shows under 100,000 clones, roughly 85% of them singletons. The sample in question was peripheral blood, obtained 28 days after the second AZD1222 dose. Receptor source: an adult who received the AZD1222 COVID-19 vaccine.

This chain connects TRBV30 to TRBJ2-7, with no clear D. The CDR3 consists of 11 residues. CDR1 is GTSNPN and CDR2 is SVGIG in the germline V gene (reference sequence). The germline V and J ends were trimmed by 5 bases and 0 bases, with 5 bases remaining between them. As DNA, the CDR3 is TGTGCCTGGGGTAGCTCCTACGAGCAGTACGTC. Its protein is CAWGSSYEQYV.

The DNA for the CDR3 is TGTGCCAGCAGCTTTGGGGTGGTCTCCACAGATACGCAGTATTTT. Its translation: CASSFGVVSTDTQYF. The V gene is TRBV7-2, the J gene TRBJ2-3; no clear D. The germline V and J ends were trimmed by 3 bases and 2 bases, with 12 bases remaining between them. This CDR3 contains 15 residues. Germline loops: CDR1 SGHTA, CDR2 FQGNSA.

The CDR3 spells CASSYQLRLGAFF. CDR3 coding DNA: TGTGCCAGTAGTTACCAGCTGAGACTAGGAGCTTTCTTT. The chain employs TRBV19 and TRBJ1-1; D ambiguous. The CDR3 spans 13 residues. The V gene's germline CDR1 is LNHDA and CDR2 SQIVND (reference sequence). The ends were cut back, 5 bases at V and 10 bases at J, with 17 bases in the middle.

The V and J genes are TRBV7-8 and TRBJ1-6; 8 bases map to TRBD1. Germline-derived CDR1 and CDR2 are SGHVS and FQNEAQ. V trimming: 5 bases; J trimming: 4 bases; junction bases outside the gene matches: 7. CDR3 length equals 16 residues. DNA for the CDR3: TGTGCCAGCAGCCCGAGGACAGGGACGTATAATTCACCCCTCCACTTT. Protein product: CASSPRTGTYNSPLHF.

In its sample, this clone was seen once. V and J are TRBV19 and TRBJ1-5; D uncertain. The CDR3 runs to 13 residues. Trimming cost V 6 bases and J 5 bases, with 11 bases left between them. Germline CDR1 is LNHDA and CDR2 is SQIVND (reference sequence). As DNA, the CDR3 is TGTGCCAGTAGGTTAGTCGCCGATCAGCCCCAGCATTTT. Translating gives CASRLVADQPQHF.

This chain connects TRBV4-2 to TRBJ2-7; 9 nucleotides align to TRBD2. Germline lookup yields CDR1 LGHNA and CDR2 YNFKEQ. The CDR3 sequence is 15 residues long. Trimming cost V 4 bases and J 2 bases; bases outside gene matches: 6. The CDR3 reads CASSLSAGGAYEQYF. CDR3 DNA sequence: TGTGCCAGCAGCCTATCAGCGGGAGGCGCCTACGAGCAGTACTTC.

V is TRBV19 and J is TRBJ1-1; no clear D. Germline-derived CDR1 and CDR2 are LNHDA and SQIVND (reference sequence). This CDR3 is 13 amino acids long. V shed 7 bases and J shed 3 bases, with 12 bases lying between them. The CDR3 DNA follows: TGTGCCAGTACTGAGGGTGCGGACACTGAAGCTTTCTTT. Residues: CASTEGADTEAFF.

V and J are TRBV6-5 and TRBJ1-1, with D perhaps matching TRBD1 (5 bases). The length of the CDR3 is 14 residues. Germline CDR1 MNHEY, CDR2 SVGAGI. V was shortened by 6 bases and J by 1 base, with 12 bases between the two germline ends. For the CDR3, the DNA is TGTGCCAGCAGAAGGGGACGGGAGAACACTGAAGCTTTCTTT. Translated, it gives CASRRGRENTEAFF.

This chain uses TRBV2 with TRBJ1-6; no clear D gene. Trimming stripped 0 bases from V and 7 bases from J, with 10 bases between. CDR1 and CDR2 (germline): SNHLY, FYNNEI. The CDR3 has 15 residues. The CDR3 DNA follows: TGTGCCAGCAGTGAAGCAGCCGGACGGAATTCACCCCTCCACTTT. Protein product: CASSEAAGRNSPLHF.